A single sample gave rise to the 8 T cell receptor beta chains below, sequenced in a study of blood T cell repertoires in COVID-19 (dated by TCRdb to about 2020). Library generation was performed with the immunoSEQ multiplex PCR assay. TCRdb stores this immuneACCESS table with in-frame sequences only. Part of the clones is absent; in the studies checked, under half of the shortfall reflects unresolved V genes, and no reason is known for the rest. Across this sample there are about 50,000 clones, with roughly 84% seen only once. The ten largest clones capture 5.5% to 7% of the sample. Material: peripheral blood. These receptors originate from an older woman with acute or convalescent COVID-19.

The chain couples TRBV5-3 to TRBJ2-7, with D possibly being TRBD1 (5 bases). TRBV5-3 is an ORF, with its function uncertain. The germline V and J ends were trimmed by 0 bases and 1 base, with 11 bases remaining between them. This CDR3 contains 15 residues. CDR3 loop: CARSLAARASYEQYF. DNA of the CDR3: TGTGCCAGAAGCTTGGCCGCCAGGGCATCCTACGAGCAGTACTTC.

The CDR3 here is CASSLTSGTHNEQFF. The CDR3 coding sequence is TGTGCCAGCAGCCTGACTAGCGGGACCCACAATGAGCAGTTCTTC. The V and J genes are TRBV7-3 and TRBJ2-1; TRBD2 matches 11 bases. The length of the CDR3 is 15 residues. Germline CDR1 SGHTA, CDR2 FQGTGA. The trim removed 5 bases at V and 5 bases at J, leaving 5 bases unmatched.

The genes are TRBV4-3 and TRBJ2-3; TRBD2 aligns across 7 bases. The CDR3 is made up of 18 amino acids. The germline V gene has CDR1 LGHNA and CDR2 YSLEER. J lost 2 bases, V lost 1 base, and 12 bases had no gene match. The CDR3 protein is CASSQGFGLAAPTDTQYF. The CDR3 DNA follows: TGCGCCAGCAGCCAAGGATTCGGGCTAGCGGCGCCCACAGATACGCAGTATTTT.

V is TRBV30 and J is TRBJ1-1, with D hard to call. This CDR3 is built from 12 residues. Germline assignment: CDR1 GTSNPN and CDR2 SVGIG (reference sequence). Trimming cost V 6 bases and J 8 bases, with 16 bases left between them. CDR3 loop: CACNPGGREAFF. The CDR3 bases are TGTGCCTGTAATCCGGGAGGGCGGGAAGCTTTCTTT. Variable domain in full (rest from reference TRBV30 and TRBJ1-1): SQTIHQWPATLVQPVGSPLSLECTVEGTSNPNLYWYRQAAGRGLQLLFYSVGIGQISSEVPQNLSASRPQDRQFILSSKKLLLSDSGFYLCACNPGGREAFFGQGTRLTVV.

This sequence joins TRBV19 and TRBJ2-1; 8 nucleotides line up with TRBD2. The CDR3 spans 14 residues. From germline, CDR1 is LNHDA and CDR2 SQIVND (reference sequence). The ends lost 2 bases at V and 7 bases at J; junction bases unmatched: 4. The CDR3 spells CASSITGGRNEQFF. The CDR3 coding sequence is TGTGCCAGTAGTATAACGGGGGGGCGAAATGAGCAGTTCTTC.

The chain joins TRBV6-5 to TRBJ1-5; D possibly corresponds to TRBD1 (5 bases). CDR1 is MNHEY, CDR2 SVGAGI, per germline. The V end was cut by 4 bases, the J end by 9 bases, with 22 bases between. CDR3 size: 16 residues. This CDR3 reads CASSSQKSRERLPQHF. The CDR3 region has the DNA TGTGCCAGCAGTTCCCAGAAGTCCAGGGAACGTCTGCCCCAGCATTTT.

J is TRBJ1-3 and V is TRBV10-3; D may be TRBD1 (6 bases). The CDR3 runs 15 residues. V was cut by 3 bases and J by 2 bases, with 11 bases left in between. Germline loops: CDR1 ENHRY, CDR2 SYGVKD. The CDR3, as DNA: TGTGCCATCAGTGATAGACAGGCGACTGGAAACACCATATATTTT. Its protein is CAISDRQATGNTIYF.

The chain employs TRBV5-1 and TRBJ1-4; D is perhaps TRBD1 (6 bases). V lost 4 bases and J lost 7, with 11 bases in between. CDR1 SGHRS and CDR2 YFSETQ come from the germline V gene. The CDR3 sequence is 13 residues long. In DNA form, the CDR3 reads TGCGCCAGCAGCCCCCAGGGGAGTGAAAAACTGTTTTTT. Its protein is CASSPQGSEKLFF.